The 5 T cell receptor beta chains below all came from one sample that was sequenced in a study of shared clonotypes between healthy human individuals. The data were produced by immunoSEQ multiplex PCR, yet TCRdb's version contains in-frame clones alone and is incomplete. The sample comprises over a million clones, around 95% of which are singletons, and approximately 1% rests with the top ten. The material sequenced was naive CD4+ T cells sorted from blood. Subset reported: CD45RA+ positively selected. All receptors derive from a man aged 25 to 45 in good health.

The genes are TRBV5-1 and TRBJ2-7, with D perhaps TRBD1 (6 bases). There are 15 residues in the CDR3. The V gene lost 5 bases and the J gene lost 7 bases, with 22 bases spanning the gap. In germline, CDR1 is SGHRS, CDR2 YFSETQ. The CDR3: CASSLKGQLGTEQYF. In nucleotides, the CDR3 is TGCGCCAGCAGTTTGAAAGGACAGCTAGGAACAGAGCAGTACTTC.

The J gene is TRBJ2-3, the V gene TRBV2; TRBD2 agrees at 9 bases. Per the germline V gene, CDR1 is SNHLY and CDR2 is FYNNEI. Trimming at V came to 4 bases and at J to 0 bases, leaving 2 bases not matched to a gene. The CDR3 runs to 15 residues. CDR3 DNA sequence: TGTGCCAGCAGTGGACTAGCGGATAGCACAGATACGCAGTATTTT. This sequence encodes CASSGLADSTDTQYF.

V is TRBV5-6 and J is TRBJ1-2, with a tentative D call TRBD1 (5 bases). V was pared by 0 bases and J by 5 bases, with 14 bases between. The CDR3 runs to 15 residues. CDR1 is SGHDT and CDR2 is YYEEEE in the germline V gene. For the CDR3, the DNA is TGTGCCAGCAGCTTGGGAGAGGGACGAGATTATGGCTACACCTTC. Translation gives CASSLGEGRDYGYTF.

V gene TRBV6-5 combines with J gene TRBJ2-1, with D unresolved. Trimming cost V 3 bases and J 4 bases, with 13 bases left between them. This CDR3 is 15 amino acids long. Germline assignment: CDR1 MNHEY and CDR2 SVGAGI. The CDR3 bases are TGTGCCAGCAGTTATTTCCCTTTGGGTTACAATGAGCAGTTCTTC. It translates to CASSYFPLGYNEQFF.

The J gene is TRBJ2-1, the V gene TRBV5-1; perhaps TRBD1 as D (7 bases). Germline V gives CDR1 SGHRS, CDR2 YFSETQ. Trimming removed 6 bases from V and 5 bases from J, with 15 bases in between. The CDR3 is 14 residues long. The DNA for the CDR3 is TGCGCCAGCACCATTCAGGGGGGAAACAATGAGCAGTTCTTC. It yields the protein CASTIQGGNNEQFF. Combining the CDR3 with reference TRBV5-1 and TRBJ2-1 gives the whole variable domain KAGVTQTPRYLIKTRGQQVTLSCSPISGHRSVSWYQQTPGQGLQFLFEYFSETQRNKGNFPGRFSGRQFSNSRSEMNVSTLELGDSALYLCASTIQGGNNEQFFGPGTRLTVL.